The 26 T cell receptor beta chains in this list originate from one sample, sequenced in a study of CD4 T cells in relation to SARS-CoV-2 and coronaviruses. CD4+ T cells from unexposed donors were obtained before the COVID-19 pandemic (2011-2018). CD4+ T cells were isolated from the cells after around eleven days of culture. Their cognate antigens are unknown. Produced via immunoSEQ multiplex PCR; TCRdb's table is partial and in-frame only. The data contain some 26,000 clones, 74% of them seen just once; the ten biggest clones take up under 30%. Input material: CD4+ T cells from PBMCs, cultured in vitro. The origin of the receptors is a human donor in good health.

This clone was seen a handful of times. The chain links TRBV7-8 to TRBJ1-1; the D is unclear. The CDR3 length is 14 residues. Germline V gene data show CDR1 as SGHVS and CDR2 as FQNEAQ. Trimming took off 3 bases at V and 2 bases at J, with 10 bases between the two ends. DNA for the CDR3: TGTGCCAGCAGCTTCACGCAGGCCAACACTGAAGCTTTCTTT. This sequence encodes CASSFTQANTEAFF.

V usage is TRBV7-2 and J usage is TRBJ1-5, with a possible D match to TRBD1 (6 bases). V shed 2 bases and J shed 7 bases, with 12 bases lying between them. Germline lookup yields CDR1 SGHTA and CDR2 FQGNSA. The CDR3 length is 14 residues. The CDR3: CASSLIEGTQPQHF. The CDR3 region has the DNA TGTGCCAGCAGCTTAATAGAGGGGACACAGCCCCAGCATTTT.

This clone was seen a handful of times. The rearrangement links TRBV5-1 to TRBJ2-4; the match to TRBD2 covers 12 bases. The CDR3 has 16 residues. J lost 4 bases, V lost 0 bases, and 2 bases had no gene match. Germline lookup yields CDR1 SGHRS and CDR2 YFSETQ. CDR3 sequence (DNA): TGCGCCAGCAGCTTGGGGCTAGCGGGAGGGAAAAACATTCAGTACTTC. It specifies CASSLGLAGGKNIQYF. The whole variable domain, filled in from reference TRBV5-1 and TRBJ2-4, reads KAGVTQTPRYLIKTRGQQVTLSCSPISGHRSVSWYQQTPGQGLQFLFEYFSETQRNKGNFPGRFSGRQFSNSRSEMNVSTLELGDSALYLCASSLGLAGGKNIQYFGAGTRLSVL.

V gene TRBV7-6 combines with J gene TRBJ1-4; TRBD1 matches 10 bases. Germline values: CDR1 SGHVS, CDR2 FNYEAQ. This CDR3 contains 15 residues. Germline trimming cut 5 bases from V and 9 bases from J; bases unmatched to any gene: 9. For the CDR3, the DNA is TGTGCCAGCAGCCCGACAAGGGACAGGGGTCAAAAACTGTTTTTT. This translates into CASSPTRDRGQKLFF.

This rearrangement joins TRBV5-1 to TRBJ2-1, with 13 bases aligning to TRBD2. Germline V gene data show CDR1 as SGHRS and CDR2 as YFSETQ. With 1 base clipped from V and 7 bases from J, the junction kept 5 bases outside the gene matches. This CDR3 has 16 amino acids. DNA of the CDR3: TGCGCCAGCAGCTTGCCCGGGACTAGCGGGGCAAATGAGCAGTTCTTC. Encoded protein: CASSLPGTSGANEQFF.

DNA of the CDR3: TGTGCCAGCAGTTGGGGGACGGGAGGCACTGAAGCTTTCTTT. Its protein is CASSWGTGGTEAFF. The chain is built from TRBV6-2 or TRBV6-3 and TRBJ1-1; maybe TRBD1 (5 bases). Germline V gene lookup returns CDR1 MNHEY and CDR2 SVGEGT. This CDR3 has 14 amino acids. Between the trimmed V and J ends, which lost 4 bases and 4 bases, there was a span of 13 bases.

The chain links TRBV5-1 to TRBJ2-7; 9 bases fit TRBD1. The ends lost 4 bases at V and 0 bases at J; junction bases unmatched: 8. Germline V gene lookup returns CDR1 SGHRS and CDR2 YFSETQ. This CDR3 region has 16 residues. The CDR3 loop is CASSPRQGGTSYEQYF. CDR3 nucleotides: TGCGCCAGCAGCCCGAGACAGGGGGGGACCTCCTACGAGCAGTACTTC.

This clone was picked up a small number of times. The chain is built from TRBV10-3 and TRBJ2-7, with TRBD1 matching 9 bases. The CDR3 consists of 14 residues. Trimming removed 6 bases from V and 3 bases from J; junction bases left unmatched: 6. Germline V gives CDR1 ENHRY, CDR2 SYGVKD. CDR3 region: CAIREGTGNYEQYF. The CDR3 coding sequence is TGTGCCATCAGAGAGGGGACAGGGAACTACGAGCAGTACTTC.

The CDR3 spells CASSLEGTGGHQDTQYF. CDR3 DNA: TGCGCCAGCAGCTTGGAGGGAACCGGGGGGCACCAAGATACGCAGTATTTT. V gene TRBV5-1 combines with J gene TRBJ2-3, with TRBD2 as a possible D gene (7 bases). V was shortened by 0 bases and J by 5 bases, with 19 bases between the two germline ends. This CDR3 region has 17 residues. CDR1 and CDR2 (germline): SGHRS, YFSETQ.

CDR3 DNA: TGCGCCAGCAGCTTGGCGGCAGTAACATCCTACGAGCAGTACTTC. Translation: CASSLAAVTSYEQYF. The chain joins TRBV5-1 to TRBJ2-7; D gene ambiguous. The germline V gene encodes CDR1 SGHRS and CDR2 YFSETQ. The CDR3 is 15 residues long. V was clipped by 0 bases and J by 1 base, with 11 bases between them.

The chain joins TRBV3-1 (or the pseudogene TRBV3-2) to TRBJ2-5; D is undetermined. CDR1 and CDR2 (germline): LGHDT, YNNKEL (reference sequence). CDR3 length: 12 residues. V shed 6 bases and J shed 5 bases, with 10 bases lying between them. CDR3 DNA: TGTGCCAGCAGGTCCTCCCTCGAGACCCAGTACTTC. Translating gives CASRSSLETQYF.

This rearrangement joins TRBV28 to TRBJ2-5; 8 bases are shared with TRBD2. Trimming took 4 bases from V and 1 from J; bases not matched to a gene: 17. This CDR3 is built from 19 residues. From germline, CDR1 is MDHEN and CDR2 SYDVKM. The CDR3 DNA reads TGTGCCAGCAGTTCGGGGGGTTGGACTAGCCACCGCCTCCAAGAGACCCAGTACTTC. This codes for CASSSGGWTSHRLQETQYF.

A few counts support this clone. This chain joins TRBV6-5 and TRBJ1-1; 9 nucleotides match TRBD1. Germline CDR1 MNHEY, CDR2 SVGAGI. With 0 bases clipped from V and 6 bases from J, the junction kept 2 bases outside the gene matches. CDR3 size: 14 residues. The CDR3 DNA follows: TGTGCCAGCAGTTACTCCGACAGGGGGTCTGAAGCTTTCTTT. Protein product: CASSYSDRGSEAFF.

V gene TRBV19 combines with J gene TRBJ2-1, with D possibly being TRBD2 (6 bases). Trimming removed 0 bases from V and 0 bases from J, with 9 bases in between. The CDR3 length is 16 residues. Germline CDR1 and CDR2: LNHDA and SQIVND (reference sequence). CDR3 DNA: TGTGCCAGTAGTATAGAAGGAGGGGTCTCCTACAATGAGCAGTTCTTC. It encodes CASSIEGGVSYNEQFF.

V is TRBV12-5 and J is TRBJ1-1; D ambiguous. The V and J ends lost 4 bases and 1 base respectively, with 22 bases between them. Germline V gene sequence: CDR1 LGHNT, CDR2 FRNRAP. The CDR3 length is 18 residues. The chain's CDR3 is CASGWWGRRLKGNTEAFF. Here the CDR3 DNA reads TGTGCTAGTGGTTGGTGGGGTCGGAGGCTAAAAGGGAACACTGAAGCTTTCTTT. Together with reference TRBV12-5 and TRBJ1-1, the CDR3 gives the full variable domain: DARVTQTPRHKVTEMGQEVTMRCQPILGHNTVFWYRQTMMQGLELLAYFRNRAPLDDSGMPKDRFSAEMPDATLATLKIQPSEPRDSAVYFCASGWWGRRLKGNTEAFFGQGTRLTVV.

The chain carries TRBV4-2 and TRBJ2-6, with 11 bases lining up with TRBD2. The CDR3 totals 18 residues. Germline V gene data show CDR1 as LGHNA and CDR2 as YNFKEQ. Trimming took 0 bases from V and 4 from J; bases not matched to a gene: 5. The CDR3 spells CASSQELAGATGANVLTF. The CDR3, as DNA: TGTGCCAGCAGCCAAGAACTAGCGGGAGCAACGGGGGCCAACGTCCTGACTTTC.

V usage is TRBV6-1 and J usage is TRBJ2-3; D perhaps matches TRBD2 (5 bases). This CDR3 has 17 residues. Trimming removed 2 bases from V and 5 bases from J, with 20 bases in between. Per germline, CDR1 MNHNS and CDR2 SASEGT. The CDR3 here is CASSEMLMGVGGDTQYF. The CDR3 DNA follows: TGTGCCAGCAGTGAAATGTTGATGGGAGTGGGTGGAGATACGCAGTATTTT.

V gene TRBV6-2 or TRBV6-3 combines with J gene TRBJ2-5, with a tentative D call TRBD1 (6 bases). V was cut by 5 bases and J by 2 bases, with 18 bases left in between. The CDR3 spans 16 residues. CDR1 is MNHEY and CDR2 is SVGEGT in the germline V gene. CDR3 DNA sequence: TGTGCCAGCAGTCGTCCAACAGGGAGTGGGCAAGAGACCCAGTACTTC. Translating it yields CASSRPTGSGQETQYF.

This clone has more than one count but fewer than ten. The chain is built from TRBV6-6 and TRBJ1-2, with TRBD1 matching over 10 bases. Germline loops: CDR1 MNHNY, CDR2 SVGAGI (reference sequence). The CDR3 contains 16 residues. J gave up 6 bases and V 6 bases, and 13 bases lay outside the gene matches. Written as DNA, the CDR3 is TGTGCCAGCAGGACTGGGACAGGGGATAACCTCCATGGCTACACCTTC. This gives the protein CASRTGTGDNLHGYTF.

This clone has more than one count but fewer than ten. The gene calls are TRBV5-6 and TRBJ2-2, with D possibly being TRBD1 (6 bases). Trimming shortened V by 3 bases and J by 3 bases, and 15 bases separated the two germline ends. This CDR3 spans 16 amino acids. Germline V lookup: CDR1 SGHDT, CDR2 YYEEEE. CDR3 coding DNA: TGTGCCAGCAGCTATATACAGGGTGTTCACACCGGGGAGCTGTTTTTT. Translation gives CASSYIQGVHTGELFF. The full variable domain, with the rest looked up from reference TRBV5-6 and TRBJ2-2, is DAGVTQSPTHLIKTRGQQVTLRCSPKSGHDTVSWYQQALGQGPQFIFQYYEEEERQRGNFPDRFSGHQFPNYSSELNVNALLLGDSALYLCASSYIQGVHTGELFFGEGSRLTVL.

CDR3 amino acids: CASSLVSETQYF. The CDR3 coding sequence is TGCGCCAGCAGCTTGGTATCCGAGACCCAGTACTTC. The chain has TRBV5-1 and TRBJ2-5; no clear D. V lost 0 bases, J lost 5 bases, and 5 bases lay in between. Germline CDR1 and CDR2: SGHRS and YFSETQ. This CDR3 is built from 12 residues.

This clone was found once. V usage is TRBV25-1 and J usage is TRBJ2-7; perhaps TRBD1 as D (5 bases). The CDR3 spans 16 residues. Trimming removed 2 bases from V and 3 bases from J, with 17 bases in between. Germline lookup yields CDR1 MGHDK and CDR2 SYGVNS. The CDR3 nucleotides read TGTGCCAGCAGTGAAGCGGCAGGGAAAGGGAACTACGAGCAGTACTTC. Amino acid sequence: CASSEAAGKGNYEQYF.

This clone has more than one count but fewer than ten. The CDR3 protein is CASRQGSTEAFF. CDR3 in DNA: TGTGCCAGCAGACAGGGAAGCACTGAAGCTTTCTTT. This chain connects TRBV12-3 or TRBV12-4 to TRBJ1-1, with TRBD1 as a possible D gene (6 bases). The V end lost 6 bases, the J end lost 4 bases, and 9 bases lay between the germline ends. This CDR3 contains 12 residues.

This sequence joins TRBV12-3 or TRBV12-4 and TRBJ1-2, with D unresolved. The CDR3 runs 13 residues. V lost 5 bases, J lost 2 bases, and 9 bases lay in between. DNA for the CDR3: TGTGCCAGCAGTATTCTGACGAACTATGGCTACACCTTC. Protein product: CASSILTNYGYTF.

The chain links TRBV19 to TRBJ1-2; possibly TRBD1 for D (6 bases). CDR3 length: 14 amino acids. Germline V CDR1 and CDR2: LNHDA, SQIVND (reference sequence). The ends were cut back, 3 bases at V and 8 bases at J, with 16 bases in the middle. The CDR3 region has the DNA TGTGCCAGTAGTATCGGCAGGGGACGGATCGGCTACACCTTC. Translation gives CASSIGRGRIGYTF.

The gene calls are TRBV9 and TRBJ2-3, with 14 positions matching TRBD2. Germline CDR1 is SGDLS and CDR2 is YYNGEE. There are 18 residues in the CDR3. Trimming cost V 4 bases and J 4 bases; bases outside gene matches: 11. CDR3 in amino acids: CASSSTPGLAGGPDTQYF. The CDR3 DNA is TGTGCCAGCAGCTCCACACCTGGACTAGCGGGGGGCCCAGATACGCAGTATTTT.